This T cell receptor beta chain derives from a study of patients and donors after allogeneic stem cell transplantation. From the RT-PCR reads, TCRdb called clonotypes with MiXCR, one entry per CDR3 protein. This table has about 960,000 distinct CDR3 sequences, roughly 18% appearing once. This clonotype was detected ten times or more. V lost 2 bases and J lost 4, with 14 bases in between. CDR3 length: 15 amino acids. Germline CDR1 and CDR2: SEHNR and FQNEAQ (reference sequence). The sequenced sample was blood, either unsorted or a sorted T cell fraction (not recorded which). This receptor was obtained from a human donor who was either an allogeneic HSCT recipient or a stem cell or donor lymphocyte infusion donor (not recorded which). It is not recorded whose cells these are; they may come from a transplant donor. The chain uses TRBV7-9 and TRBJ1-2, with D tentatively TRBD1 (5 bases). The CDR3 reads CASSLSKGDLYGYTF. For the CDR3, the DNA is TGTGCCAGCAGCTTAAGTAAAGGGGATCTCTATGGCTACACCTTC. Drawing the rest from reference TRBV7-9 and TRBJ1-2, the complete variable domain is DTGVSQNPRHKITKRGQNVTFRCDPISEHNRLYWYRQTLGQGPEFLTYFQNEAQLEKSRLLSDRFSAERPKGSFSTLEIQRTEQGDSAMYLCASSLSKGDLYGYTFGSGTRLTVV.